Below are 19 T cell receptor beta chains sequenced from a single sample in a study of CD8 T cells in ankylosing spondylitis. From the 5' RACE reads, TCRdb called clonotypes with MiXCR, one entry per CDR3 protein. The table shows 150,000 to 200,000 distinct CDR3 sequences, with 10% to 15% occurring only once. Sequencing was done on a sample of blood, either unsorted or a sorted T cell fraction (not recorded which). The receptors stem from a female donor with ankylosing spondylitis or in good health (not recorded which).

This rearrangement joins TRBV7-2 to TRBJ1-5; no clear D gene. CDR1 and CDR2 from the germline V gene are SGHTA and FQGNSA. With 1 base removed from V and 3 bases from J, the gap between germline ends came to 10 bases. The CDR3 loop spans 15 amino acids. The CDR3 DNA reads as TGTGCCAGCAGCTTAGTGGACGGGTCCAATCAGCCCCAGCATTTT. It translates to CASSLVDGSNQPQHF.

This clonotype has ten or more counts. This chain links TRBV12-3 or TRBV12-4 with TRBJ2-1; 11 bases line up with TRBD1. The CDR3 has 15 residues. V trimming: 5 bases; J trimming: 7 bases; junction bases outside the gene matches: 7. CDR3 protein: CASSPGTGGSNEQFF. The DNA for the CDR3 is TGTGCCAGCAGTCCAGGGACAGGGGGGTCTAATGAGCAGTTCTTC.

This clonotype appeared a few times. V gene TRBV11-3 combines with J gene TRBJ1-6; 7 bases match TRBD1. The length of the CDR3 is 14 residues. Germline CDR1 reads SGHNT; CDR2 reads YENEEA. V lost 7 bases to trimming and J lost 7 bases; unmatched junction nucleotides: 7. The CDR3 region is CASTRDSSNSPLHF. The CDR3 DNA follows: TGTGCCAGCACCCGGGACAGCTCAAATTCACCCCTCCACTTT. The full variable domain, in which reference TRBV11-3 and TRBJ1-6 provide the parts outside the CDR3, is EAGVVQSPRYKIIEKKQPVAFWCNPISGHNTLYWYLQNLGQGPELLIRYENEEAVDDSQLPKDRFSAERLKGVDSTLKIQPAELGDSAVYLCASTRDSSNSPLHFGNGTRLTVT.

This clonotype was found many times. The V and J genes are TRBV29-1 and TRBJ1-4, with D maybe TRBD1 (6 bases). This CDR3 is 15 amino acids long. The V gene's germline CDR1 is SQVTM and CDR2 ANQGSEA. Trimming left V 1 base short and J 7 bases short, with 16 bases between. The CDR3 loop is CSVEAGRGQTEKLFF. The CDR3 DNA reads TGCAGCGTTGAAGCGGGCCGGGGGCAAACTGAAAAACTGTTTTTT.

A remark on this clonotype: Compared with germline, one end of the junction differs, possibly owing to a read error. The CDR3 sequence: CASSLSTVYYDYTF. The CDR3 DNA follows: TGTGCCAGCAGCCTCTCGACAGTCTACTATGACTACACCTTC. J is TRBJ1-2 and V is TRBV7-2; possibly TRBD1 for D (5 bases). The CDR3 consists of 14 residues. Germline CDR1 SGHTA, CDR2 FQGNSA.

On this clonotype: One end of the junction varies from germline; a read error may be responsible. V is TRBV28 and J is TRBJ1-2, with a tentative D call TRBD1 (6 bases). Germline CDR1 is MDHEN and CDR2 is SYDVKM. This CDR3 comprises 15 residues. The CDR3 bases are TGTGTCAGCAGTCTTCCGGGACACCCCAACTATGGCTACACCTTC. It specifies CVSSLPGHPNYGYTF.

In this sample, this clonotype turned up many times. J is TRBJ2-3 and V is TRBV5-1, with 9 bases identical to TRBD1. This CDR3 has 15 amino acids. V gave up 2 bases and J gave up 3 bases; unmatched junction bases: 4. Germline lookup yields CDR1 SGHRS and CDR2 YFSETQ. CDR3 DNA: TGCGCCAGCAGCTTTCGGGACAGGGAAACAGATACGCAGTATTTT. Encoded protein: CASSFRDRETDTQYF.

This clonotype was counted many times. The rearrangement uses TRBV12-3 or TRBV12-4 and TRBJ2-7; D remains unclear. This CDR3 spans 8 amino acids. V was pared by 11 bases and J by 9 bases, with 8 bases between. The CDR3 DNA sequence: TGTGCCGCCTCCTTGCAGTACTTC. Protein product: CAASLQYF.

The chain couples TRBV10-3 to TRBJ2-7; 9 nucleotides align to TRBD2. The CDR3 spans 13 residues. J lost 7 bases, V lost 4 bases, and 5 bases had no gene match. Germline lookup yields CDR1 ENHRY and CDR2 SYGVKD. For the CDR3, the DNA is TGTGCCATCAGTGGAAGCGGGGGGTTTGAGCAGTACTTC. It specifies CAISGSGGFEQYF.

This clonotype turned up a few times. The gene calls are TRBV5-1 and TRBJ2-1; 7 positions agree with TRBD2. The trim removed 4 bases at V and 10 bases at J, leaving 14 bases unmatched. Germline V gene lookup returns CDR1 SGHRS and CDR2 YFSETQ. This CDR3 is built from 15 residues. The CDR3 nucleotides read TGCGCCAGCAGCCCGAGGGTCGGAGGAGCGGGGGAGCAGTTCTTC. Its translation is CASSPRVGGAGEQFF.

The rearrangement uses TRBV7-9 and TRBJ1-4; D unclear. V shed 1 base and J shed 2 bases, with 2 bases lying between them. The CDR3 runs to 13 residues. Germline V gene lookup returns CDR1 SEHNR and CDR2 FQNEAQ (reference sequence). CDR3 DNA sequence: TGTGCCAGCAGCTTAGACACTAATGAAAAACTGTTTTTT. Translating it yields CASSLDTNEKLFF.

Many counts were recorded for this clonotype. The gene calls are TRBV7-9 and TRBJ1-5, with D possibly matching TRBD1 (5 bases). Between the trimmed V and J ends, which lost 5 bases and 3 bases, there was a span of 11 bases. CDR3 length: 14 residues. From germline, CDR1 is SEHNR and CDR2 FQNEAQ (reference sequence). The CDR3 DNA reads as TGTGCCAGCAGCCCTGACAGCCTCAATCAGCCCCAGCATTTT. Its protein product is CASSPDSLNQPQHF.

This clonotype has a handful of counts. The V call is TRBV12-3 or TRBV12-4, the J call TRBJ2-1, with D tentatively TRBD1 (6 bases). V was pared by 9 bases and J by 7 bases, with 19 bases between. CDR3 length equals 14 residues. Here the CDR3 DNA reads TGTGCCAGTACGCCAGGACAGCAAAATAATGAGCAGTTCTTC. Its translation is CASTPGQQNNEQFF.

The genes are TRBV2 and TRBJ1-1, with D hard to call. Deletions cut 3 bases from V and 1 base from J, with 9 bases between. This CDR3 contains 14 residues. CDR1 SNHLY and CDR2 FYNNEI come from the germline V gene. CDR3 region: CASSERARNTEAFF. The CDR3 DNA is TGTGCCAGCAGTGAGCGGGCAAGGAACACTGAAGCTTTCTTT.

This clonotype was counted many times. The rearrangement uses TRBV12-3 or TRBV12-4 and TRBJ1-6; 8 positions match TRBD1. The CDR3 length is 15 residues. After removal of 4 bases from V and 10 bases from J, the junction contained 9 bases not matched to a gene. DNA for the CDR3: TGTGCCAGCAGTTCCGGACAGGGAGGAATCTCACCCCTCCACTTT. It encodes CASSSGQGGISPLHF.

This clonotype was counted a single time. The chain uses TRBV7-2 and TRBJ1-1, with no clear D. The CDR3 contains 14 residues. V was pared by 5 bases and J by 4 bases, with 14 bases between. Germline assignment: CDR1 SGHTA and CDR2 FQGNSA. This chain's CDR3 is CASSPTTRVTEAFF. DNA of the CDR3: TGTGCCAGCAGCCCGACAACAAGGGTCACTGAAGCTTTCTTT.

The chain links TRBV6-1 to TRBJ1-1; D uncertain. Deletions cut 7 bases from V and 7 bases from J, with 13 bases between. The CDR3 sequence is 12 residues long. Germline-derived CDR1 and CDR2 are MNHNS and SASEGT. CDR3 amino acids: CASTYPVDEAFF. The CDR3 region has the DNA TGTGCCAGCACCTACCCGGTGGATGAAGCTTTCTTT.

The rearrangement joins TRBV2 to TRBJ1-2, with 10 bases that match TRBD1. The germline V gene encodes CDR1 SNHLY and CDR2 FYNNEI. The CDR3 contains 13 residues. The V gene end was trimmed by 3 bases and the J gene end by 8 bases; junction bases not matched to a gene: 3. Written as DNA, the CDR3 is TGTGCCAGCAGTGAGACAGGGGGCGAAGGCTACACCTTC. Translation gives CASSETGGEGYTF.

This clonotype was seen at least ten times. The CDR3: CSARGTGNQPQHF. The CDR3 region has the DNA TGCAGTGCTAGAGGGACTGGTAATCAGCCCCAGCATTTT. V and J are TRBV20-1 and TRBJ1-5; D gene uncertain. The germline gives CDR1 DFQATT, CDR2 SNEGSKA (reference sequence). The CDR3 extends over 13 amino acids. V was clipped by 1 base and J by 4 bases, with 8 bases between them.